The subject of this entry is one T cell receptor (beta chain). The target antigen is unknown. The junction shows a germline mismatch at one end, possibly a read error. Production of TCR beta cDNA used approximately 0.45 ug total RNA together with a constant-region primer. Nested multiplex PCR, run for three rounds with slightly modified ARM-PCR, yielded TCR beta libraries. Both of the initial two PCR rounds ran for around 10 cycles and employed TRBV1-TRBV30 forward primers alongside a C-beta reverse primer. In TCRdb, the multiplex PCR reads were re-called with MiXCR into one record per CDR3 protein. This table has about 75,000 distinct CDR3 sequences, about three quarters appearing once. This entry comes from a study of tumor-infiltrating lymphocytes in primary liver carcinoma. Without any cell sorting, roughly 20-32 mg of bulk tissue yielded co-extracted RNA and DNA. Study outcomes and limitations: It was tumor-adjacent and tumor-blood pairs that overlapped less than tumor region pairs did.

The CDR3 contains 15 residues. Germline loops: CDR1 MGHRA, CDR2 YSYEKL. The clonotype comes from a man between 35 and 55 years old with primary liver carcinoma and hepatitis B virus infection. The chain joins TRBV4-1 to TRBJ2-1, with unresolved D. Sequencing used tumor-adjacent normal liver tissue. The CDR3 region is CVSSTLGNNNNKQFF. CDR3 in DNA: TGCGTCAGCAGCACGCTCGGTAACAACAACAATAAGCAGTTCTTC.